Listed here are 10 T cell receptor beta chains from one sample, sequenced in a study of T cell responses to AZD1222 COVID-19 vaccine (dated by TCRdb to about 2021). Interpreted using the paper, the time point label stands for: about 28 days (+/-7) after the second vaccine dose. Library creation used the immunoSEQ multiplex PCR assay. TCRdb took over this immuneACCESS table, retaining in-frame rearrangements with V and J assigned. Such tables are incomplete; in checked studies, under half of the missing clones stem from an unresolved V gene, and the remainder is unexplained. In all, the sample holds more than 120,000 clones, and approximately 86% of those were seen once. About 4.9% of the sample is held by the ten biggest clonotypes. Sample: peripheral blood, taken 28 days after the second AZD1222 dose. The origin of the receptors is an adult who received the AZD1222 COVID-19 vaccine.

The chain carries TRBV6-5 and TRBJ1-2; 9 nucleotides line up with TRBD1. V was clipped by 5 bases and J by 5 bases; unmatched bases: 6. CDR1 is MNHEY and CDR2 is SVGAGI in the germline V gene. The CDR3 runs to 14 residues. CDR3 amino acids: CASSNPGQGYGYTF. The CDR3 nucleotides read TGTGCCAGCAGTAATCCGGGACAGGGTTATGGCTACACCTTC.

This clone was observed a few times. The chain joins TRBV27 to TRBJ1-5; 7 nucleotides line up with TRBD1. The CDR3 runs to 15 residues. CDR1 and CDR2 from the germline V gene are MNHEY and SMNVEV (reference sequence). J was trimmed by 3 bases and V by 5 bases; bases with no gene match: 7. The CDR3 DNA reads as TGTGCCAGCAGTCCATCGACAGGGCTCAATCAGCCCCAGCATTTT. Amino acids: CASSPSTGLNQPQHF.

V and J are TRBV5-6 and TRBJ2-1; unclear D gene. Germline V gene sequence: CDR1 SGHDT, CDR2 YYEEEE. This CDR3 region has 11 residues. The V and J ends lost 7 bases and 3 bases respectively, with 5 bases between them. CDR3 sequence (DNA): TGTGCCAGCGGGAACTACAATGAGCAGTTCTTC. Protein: CASGNYNEQFF.

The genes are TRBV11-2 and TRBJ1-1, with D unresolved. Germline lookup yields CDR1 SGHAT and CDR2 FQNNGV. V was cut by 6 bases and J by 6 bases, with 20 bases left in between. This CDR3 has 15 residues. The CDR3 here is CASRLDPVGLAEAFF. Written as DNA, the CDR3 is TGTGCCAGCAGACTAGACCCGGTGGGGTTAGCTGAAGCTTTCTTT. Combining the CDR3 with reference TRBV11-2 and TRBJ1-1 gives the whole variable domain EAGVAQSPRYKIIEKRQSVAFWCNPISGHATLYWYQQILGQGPKLLIQFQNNGVVDDSQLPKDRFSAERLKGVDSTLKIQPAKLEDSAVYLCASRLDPVGLAEAFFGQGTRLTVV.

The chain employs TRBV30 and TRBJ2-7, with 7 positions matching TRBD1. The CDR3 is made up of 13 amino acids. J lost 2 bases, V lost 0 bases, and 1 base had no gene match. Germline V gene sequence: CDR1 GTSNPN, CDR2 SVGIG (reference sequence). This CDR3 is CAWSVQGPYEQYF. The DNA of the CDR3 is TGTGCCTGGAGTGTACAGGGGCCCTACGAGCAGTACTTC. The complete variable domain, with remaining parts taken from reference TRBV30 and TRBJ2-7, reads SQTIHQWPATLVQPVGSPLSLECTVEGTSNPNLYWYRQAAGRGLQLLFYSVGIGQISSEVPQNLSASRPQDRQFILSSKKLLLSDSGFYLCAWSVQGPYEQYFGPGTRLTVT.

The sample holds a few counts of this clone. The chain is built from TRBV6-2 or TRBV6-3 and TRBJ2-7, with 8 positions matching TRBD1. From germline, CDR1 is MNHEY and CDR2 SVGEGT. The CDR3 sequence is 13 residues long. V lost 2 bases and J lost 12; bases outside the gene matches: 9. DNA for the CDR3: TGTGCCAGCAGTTACGCCGGGACAGGAACATTGTACTTC. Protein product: CASSYAGTGTLYF.

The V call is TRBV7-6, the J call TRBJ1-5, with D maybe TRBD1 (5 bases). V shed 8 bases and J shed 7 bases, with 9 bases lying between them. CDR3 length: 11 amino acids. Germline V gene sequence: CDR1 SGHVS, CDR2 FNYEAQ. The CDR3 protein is CASGAGQPQHF. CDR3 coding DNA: TGTGCCAGCGGGGCCGGGCAGCCCCAGCATTTT.

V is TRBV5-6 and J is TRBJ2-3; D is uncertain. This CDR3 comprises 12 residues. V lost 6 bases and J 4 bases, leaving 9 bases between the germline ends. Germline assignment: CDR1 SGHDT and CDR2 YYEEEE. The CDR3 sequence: CASTSGSDTQYF. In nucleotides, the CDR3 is TGTGCCAGCACCTCCGGATCAGATACGCAGTATTTT.

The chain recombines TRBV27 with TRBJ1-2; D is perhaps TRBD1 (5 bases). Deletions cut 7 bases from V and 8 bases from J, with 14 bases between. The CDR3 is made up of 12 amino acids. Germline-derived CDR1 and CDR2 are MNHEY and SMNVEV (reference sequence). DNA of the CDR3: TGTGCCAGCAAAAGGGGTCTGGGGGGCTACACCTTC. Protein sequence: CASKRGLGGYTF.

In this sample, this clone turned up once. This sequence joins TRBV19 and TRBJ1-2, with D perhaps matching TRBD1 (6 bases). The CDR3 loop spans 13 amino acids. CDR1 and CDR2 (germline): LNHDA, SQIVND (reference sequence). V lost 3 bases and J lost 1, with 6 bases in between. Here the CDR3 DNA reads TGTGCCAGTAGTATGGACAGTAACTATGGCTACACCTTC. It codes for CASSMDSNYGYTF.